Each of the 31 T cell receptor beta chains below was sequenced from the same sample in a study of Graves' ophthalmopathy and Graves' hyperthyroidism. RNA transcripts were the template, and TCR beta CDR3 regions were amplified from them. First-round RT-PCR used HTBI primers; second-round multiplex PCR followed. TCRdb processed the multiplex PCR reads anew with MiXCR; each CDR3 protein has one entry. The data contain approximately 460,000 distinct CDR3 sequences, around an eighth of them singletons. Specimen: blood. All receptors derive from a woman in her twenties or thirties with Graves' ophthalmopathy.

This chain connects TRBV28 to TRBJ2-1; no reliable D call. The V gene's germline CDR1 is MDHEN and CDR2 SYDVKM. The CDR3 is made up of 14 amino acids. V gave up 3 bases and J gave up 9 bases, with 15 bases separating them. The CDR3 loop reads CASSLVAGVGEQFF. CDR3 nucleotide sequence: TGTGCCAGCAGTTTGGTTGCTGGAGTTGGTGAGCAGTTCTTC.

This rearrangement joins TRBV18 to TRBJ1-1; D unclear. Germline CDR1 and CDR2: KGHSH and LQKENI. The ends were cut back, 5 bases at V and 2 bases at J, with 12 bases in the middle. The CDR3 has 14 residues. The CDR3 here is CASSFRESNTEAFF. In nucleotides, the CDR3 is TGTGCCAGCTCATTCCGGGAGTCTAACACTGAAGCTTTCTTT.

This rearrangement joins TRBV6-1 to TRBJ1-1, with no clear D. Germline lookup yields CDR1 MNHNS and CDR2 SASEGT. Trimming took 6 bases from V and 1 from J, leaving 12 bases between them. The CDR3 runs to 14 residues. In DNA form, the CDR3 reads TGTGCCAGCAGCCTGACACTGGGGAACACTGAAGCTTTCTTT. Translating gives CASSLTLGNTEAFF.

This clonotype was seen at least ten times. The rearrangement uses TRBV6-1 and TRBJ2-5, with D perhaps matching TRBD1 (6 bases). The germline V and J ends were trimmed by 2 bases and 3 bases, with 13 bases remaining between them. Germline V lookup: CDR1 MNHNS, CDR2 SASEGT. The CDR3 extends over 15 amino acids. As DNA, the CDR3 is TGTGCCAGCAGTGAACCTACTGGGGACAAAGAGACCCAGTACTTC. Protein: CASSEPTGDKETQYF.

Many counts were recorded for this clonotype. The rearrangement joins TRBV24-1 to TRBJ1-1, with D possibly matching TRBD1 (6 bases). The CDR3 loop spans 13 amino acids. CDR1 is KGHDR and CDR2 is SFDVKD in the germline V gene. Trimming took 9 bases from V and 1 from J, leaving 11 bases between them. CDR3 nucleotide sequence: TGTGCCACCCAGGGGTGGGAGAACACTGAAGCTTTCTTT. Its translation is CATQGWENTEAFF.

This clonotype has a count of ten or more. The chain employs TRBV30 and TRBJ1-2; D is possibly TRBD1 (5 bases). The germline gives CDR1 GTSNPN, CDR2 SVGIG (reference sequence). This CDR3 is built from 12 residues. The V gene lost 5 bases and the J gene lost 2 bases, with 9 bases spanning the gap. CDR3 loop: CAWRRGNYGYTF. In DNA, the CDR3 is TGTGCCTGGCGCCGGGGGAACTATGGCTACACCTTC.

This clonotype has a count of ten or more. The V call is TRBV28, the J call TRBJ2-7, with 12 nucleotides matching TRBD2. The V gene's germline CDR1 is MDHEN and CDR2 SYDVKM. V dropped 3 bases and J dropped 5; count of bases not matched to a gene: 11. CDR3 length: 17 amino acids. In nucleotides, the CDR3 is TGTGCCAGCAGTTTCGATACAGCGACTAGCGGGAGAGACGAGCAGTACTTC. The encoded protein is CASSFDTATSGRDEQYF. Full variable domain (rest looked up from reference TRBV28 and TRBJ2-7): DVKVTQSSRYLVKRTGEKVFLECVQDMDHENMFWYRQDPGLGLRLIYFSYDVKMKEKGDIPEGYSVSREKKERFSLILESASTNQTSMYLCASSFDTATSGRDEQYFGPGTRLTVT.

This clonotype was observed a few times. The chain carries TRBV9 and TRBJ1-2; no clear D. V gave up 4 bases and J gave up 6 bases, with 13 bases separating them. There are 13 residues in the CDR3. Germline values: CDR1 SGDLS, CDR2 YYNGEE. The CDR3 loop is CASSPRTADGYTF. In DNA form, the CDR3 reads TGTGCCAGCAGCCCCCGGACGGCGGATGGCTACACCTTC.

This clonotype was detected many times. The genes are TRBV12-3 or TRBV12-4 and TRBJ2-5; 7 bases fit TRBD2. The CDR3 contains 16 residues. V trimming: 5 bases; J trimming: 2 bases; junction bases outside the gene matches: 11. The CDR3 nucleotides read TGTGCCAGCAGTCCGACCTCGGGACTACGGCAAGAGACCCAGTACTTC. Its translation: CASSPTSGLRQETQYF.

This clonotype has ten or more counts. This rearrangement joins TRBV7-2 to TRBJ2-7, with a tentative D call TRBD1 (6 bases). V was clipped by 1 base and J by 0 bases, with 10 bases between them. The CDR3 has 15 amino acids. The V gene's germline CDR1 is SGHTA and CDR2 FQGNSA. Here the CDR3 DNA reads TGTGCCAGCAGCTTAGTGGGGACAACCTCCTACGAGCAGTACTTC. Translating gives CASSLVGTTSYEQYF.

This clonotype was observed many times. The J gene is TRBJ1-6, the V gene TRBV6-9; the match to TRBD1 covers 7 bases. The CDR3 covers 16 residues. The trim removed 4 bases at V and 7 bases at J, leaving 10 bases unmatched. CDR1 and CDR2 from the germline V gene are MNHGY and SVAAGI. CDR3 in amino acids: CASSWGRGYTNSPLHF. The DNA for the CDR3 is TGTGCCAGCAGTTGGGGCAGGGGGTACACCAATTCACCCCTCCACTTT.

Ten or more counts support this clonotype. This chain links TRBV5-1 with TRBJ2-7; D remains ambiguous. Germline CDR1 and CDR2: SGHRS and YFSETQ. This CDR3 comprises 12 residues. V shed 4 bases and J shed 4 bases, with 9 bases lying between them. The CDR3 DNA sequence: TGCGCCAGCAGCGTATGGGGTTACGAGCAGTACTTC. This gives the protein CASSVWGYEQYF. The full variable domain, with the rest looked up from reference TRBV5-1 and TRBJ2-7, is KAGVTQTPRYLIKTRGQQVTLSCSPISGHRSVSWYQQTPGQGLQFLFEYFSETQRNKGNFPGRFSGRQFSNSRSEMNVSTLELGDSALYLCASSVWGYEQYFGPGTRLTVT.

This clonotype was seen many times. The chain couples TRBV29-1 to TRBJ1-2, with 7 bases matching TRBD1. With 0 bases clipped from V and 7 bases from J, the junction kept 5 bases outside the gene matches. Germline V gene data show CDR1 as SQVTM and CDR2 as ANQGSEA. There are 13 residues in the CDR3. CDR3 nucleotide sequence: TGCAGCGTTGAAGATGATGACAGGGTTGGCTACACCTTC. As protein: CSVEDDDRVGYTF.

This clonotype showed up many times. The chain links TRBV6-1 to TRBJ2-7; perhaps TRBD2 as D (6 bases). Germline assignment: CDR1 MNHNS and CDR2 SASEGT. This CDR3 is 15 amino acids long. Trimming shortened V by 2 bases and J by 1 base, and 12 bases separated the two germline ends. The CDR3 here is CASSELTSKSYEQYF. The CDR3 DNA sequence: TGTGCCAGCAGTGAACTAACTAGCAAGTCCTACGAGCAGTACTTC.

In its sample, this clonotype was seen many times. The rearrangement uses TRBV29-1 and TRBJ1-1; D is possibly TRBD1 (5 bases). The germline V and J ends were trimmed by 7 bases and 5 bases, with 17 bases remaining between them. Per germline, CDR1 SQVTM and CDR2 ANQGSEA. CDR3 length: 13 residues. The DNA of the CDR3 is TGCAGCGCACAGGAAGGAAAGAGGACTGAAGCTTTCTTT. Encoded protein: CSAQEGKRTEAFF.

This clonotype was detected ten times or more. This CDR3 reads CASSVKLGQSETQYF. The CDR3, as DNA: TGTGCCAGCAGTGTGAAGCTGGGACAGTCAGAGACCCAGTACTTC. This sequence joins TRBV6-1 and TRBJ2-5; 7 nucleotides line up with TRBD1. Germline trimming cut 4 bases from V and 4 bases from J; bases unmatched to any gene: 9. This CDR3 region has 15 residues. Germline CDR1 is MNHNS and CDR2 is SASEGT.

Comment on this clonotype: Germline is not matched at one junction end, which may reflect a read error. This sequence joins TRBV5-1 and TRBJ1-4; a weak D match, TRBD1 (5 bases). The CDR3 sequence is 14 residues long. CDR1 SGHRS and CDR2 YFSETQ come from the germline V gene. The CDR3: CASSPSGVGEKLLF. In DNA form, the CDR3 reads TGCGCCAGCAGCCCGTCGGGGGTAGGGGAAAAACTGTTGTTT. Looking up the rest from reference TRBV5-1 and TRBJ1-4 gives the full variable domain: KAGVTQTPRYLIKTRGQQVTLSCSPISGHRSVSWYQQTPGQGLQFLFEYFSETQRNKGNFPGRFSGRQFSNSRSEMNVSTLELGDSALYLCASSPSGVGEKLLFGSGTQLSVL.

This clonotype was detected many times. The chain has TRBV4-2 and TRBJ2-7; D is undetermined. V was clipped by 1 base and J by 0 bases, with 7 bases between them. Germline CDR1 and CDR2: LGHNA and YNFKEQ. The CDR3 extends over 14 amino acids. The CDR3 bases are TGTGCCAGCAGCCAAGCAACCCACTCCTACGAGCAGTACTTC. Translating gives CASSQATHSYEQYF.

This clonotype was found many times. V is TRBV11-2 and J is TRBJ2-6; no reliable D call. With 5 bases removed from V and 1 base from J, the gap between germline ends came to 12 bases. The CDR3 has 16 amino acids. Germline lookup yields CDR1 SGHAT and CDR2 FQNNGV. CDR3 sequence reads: CASSRPGRSGANVLTF. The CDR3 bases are TGTGCCAGCAGCCGTCCTGGTCGATCTGGGGCCAACGTCCTGACTTTC.

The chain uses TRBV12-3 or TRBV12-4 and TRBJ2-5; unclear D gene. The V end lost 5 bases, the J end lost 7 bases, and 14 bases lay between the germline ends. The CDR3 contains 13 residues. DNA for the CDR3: TGTGCCAGCAGTGAGTCACGGTTTACGACCCAGTACTTC. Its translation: CASSESRFTTQYF.

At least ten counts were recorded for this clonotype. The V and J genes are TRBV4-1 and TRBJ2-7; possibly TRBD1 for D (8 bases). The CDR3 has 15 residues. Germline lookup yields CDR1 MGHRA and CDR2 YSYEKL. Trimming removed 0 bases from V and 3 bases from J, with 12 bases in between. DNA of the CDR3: TGCGCCAGCAGCCAAGATCACAGGGGGGGCTACGAGCAGTACTTC. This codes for CASSQDHRGGYEQYF.

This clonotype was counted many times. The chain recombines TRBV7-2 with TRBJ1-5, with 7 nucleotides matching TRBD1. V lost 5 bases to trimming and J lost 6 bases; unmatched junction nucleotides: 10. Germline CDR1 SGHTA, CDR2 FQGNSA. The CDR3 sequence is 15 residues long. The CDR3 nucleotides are TGTGCCAGCAGCATGACAGGGCCAAGAAGTCAGCCCCAGCATTTT. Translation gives CASSMTGPRSQPQHF. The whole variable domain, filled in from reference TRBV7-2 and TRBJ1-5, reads GAGVSQSPSNKVTEKGKDVELRCDPISGHTALYWYRQSLGQGLEFLIYFQGNSAPDKSGLPSDRFSAERTGGSVSTLTIQRTQQEDSAVYLCASSMTGPRSQPQHFGDGTRLSIL.

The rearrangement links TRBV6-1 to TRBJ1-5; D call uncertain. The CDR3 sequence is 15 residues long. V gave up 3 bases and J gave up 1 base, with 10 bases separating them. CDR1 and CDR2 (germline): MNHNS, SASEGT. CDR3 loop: CASSDGQHSNQPQHF. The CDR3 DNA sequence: TGTGCCAGCAGTGATGGCCAGCACAGCAATCAGCCCCAGCATTTT.

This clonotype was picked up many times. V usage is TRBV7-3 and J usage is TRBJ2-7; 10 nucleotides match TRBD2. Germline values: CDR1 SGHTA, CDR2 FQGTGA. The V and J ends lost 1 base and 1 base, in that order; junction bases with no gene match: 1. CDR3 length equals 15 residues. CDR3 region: CASSLIAGGSYEQYF. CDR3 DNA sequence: TGTGCCAGCAGCTTAATAGCGGGGGGTTCCTACGAGCAGTACTTC. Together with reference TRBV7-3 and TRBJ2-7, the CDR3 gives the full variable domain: GAGVSQTPSNKVTEKGKYVELRCDPISGHTALYWYRQSLGQGPEFLIYFQGTGAADDSGLPNDRFFAVRPEGSVSTLKIQRTERGDSAVYLCASSLIAGGSYEQYFGPGTRLTVT.

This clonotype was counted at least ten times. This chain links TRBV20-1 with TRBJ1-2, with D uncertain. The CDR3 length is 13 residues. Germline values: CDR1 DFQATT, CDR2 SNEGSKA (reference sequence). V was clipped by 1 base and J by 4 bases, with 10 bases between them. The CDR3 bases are TGCAGTGCTAGAGTTGAGGTCGGCTATGGCTACACCTTC. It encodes CSARVEVGYGYTF.

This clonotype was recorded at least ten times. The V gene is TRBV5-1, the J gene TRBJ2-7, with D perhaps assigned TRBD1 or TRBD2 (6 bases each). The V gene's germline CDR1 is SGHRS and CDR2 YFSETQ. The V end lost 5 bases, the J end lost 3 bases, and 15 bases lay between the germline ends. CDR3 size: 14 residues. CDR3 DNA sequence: TGCGCCAGCAGTTATGAACAGGGACTCTACGAGCAGTACTTC. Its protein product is CASSYEQGLYEQYF.

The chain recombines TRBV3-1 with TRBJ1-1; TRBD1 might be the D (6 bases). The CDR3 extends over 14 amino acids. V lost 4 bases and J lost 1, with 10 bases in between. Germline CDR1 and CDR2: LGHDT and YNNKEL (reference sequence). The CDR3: CASSLSRGNTEAFF. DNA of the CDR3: TGTGCCAGCAGCCTGAGCAGGGGGAACACTGAAGCTTTCTTT.

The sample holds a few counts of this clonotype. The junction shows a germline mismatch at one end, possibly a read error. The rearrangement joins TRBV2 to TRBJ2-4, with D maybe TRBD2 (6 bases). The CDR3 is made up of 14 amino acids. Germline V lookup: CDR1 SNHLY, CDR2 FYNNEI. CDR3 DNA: TGTGCCAGCAGGCGGGACCAAGGGAGGAACATTAAGTACTTC. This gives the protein CASRRDQGRNIKYF.

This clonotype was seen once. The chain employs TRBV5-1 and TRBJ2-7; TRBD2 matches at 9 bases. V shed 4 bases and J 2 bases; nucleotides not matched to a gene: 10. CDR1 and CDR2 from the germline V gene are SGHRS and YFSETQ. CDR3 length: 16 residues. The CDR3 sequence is CASSPRVAGEPYEQYF. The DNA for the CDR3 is TGCGCCAGCAGCCCCCGGGTAGCGGGAGAGCCCTACGAGCAGTACTTC.

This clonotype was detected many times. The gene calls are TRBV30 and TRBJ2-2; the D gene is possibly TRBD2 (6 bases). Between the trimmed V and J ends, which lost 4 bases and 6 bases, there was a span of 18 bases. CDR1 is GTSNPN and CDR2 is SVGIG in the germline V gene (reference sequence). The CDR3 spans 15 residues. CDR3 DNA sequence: TGTGCCTGGATCCATCTGCGGGATACGGCCGGGGAGCTGTTTTTT. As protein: CAWIHLRDTAGELFF.

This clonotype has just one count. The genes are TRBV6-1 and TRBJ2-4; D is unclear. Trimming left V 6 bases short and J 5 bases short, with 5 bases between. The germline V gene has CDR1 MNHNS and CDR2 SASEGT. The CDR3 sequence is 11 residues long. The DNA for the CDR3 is TGTGCCAGCAGGGTAGAAAACATTCAGTACTTC. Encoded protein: CASRVENIQYF.